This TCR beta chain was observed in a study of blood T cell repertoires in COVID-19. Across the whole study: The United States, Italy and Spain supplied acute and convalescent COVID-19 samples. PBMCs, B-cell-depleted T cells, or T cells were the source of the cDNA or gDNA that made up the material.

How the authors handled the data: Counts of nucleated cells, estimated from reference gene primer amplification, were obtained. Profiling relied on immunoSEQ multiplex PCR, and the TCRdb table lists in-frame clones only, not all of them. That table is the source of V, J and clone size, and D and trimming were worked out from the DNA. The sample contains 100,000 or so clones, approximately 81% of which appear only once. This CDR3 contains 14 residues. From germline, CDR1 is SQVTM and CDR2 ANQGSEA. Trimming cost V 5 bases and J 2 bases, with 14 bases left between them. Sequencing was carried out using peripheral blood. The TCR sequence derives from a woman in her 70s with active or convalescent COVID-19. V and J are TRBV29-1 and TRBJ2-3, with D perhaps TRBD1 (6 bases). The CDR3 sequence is CSVFSGQSTDTQYF. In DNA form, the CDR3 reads TGCAGCGTTTTTTCAGGACAGTCCACAGATACGCAGTATTTT.